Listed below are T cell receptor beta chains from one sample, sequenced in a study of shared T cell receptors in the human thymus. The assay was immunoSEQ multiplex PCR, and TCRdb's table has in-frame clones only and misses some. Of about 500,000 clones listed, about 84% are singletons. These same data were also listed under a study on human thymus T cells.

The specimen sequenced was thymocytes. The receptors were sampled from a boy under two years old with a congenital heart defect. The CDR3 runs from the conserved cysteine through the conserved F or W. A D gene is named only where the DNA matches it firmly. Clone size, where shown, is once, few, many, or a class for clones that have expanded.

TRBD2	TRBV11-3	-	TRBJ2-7	TGTGCCAGCAGCCCGAGCGGGAGGGAAAACGAGCAGTACTTC	CASSPSGRENEQYF
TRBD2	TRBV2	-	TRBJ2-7	TGTGCCAGCAGTGAGGCGGGAGGGCCTGGGGAGCAGTACTTC	CASSEAGGPGEQYF
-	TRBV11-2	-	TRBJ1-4	TGTGCCAGCAGCTTATATAGAGAGGAGGACGCTGGTAAACTGTTTTTT	CASSLYREEDAGKLFF
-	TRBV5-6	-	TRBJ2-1	TGTGCCAGCAGCTGGAGCGGGCACCTCCGGCACAATGAGCAGTTCTTC	CASSWSGHLRHNEQFF
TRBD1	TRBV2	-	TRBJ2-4	TGTGCCAGCAGCGGGACCTCTACAAGGGACAGTCAGTACTTC	CASSGTSTRDSQYF
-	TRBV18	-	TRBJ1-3	TGTGCCAGCTCACCATGGGGCCTCTCTGGAAACACCATATATTTT	CASSPWGLSGNTIYF
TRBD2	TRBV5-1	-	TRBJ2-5	TGCGCCAGCAGCTCACGAACACTCCTAGCGGGAGAAGAGACCCAGTACTTC	CASSSRTLLAGEETQYF
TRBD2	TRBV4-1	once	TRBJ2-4	TGCGCCAGCAGCCAAGGAGTGGGAAGACTAGCGGGAGCGGGGCCCAAAAACATTCAGTACTTC	CASSQGVGRLAGAGPKNIQYF
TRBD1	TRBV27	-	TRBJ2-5	TGTGCCAGCAGTTTCGGGACAGGGAAAGAGACCCAGTACTTC	CASSFGTGKETQYF
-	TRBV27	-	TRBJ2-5	TGTGCCAGCAGTTACGGACAGCAAGAGACCCAGTACTTC	CASSYGQQETQYF
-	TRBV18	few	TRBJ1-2	TGTGCCAGCTCACCAGGACAGTACACCTTC	CASSPGQYTF
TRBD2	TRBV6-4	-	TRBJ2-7	TGTGCCAGCAGTGAATTCGCGGGAGCTCGGGAGCAGTACTTC	CASSEFAGAREQYF
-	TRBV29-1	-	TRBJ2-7	TGCAGCGTTCTTATTTCTGCGGGAAGATACGAGCAGTACTTC	CSVLISAGRYEQYF
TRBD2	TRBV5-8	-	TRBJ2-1	TGTGCCAGCAGCGTAACAAGCGGGAGGTACAATGAGCAGTTCTTC	CASSVTSGRYNEQFF
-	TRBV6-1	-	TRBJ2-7	TGTGCCAGCAGTGAGGAGCGGTGGTGGTACGAGCAGTACTTC	CASSEERWWYEQYF
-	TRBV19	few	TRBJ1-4	TGTGCCATACGGGACACACGAAGGGAAAAACTGTTTTTT	CAIRDTRREKLFF
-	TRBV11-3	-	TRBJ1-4	TGTGCCAGCAGTTCGGAGGGAGTAGAAAAACTGTTTTTT	CASSSEGVEKLFF
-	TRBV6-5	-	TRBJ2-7	TGTGCCAGCAGTTACTCGAGGACAGTCTACGAGCAGTACTTC	CASSYSRTVYEQYF
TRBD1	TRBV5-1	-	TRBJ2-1	TGCGCCAGCAGCTCCTCCCGGGACAGGGATTACAATGAGCAGTTCTTC	CASSSSRDRDYNEQFF
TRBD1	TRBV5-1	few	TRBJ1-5	TGCGCCAGCAGCTTGGTGAGACAGGGGCGGAGAGGCAATCAGCCCCAGCATTTT	CASSLVRQGRRGNQPQHF
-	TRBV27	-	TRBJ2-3	TGTGCCAGCAGTTTAAGTTTGGGGCACCGAGACATCTCAGGGAGCACAGATACGCAGTATTTT	CASSLSLGHRDISGSTDTQYF
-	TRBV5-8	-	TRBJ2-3	TGTGCCAGCAGCCCTTGGAGACAGCCTAGCACAGATACGCAGTATTTT	CASSPWRQPSTDTQYF
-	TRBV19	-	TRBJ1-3	TGTGCCAGTAGTCTGAAGACGCTAGCTGGAAACACCATATATTTT	CASSLKTLAGNTIYF
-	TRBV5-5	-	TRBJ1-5	TGTGCCAGCAGCTTGGTAATCGCAGGGCTCAATCAGCCCCAGCATTTT	CASSLVIAGLNQPQHF
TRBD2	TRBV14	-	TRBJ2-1	TGTGCCAGCAGCCAAGGGACTAGCGGAGACAATGAGCAGTTCTTC	CASSQGTSGDNEQFF